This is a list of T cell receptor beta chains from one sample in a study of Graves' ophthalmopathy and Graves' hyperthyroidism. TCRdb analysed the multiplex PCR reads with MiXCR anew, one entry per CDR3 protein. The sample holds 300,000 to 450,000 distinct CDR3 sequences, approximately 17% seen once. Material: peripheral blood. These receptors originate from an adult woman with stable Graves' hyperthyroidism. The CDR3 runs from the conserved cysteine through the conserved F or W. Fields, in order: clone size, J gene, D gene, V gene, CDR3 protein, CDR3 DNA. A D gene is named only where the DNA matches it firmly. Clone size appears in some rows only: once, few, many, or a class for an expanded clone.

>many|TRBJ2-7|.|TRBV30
CAWSHPGRRFSSYEQYF
TGTGCCTGGTCCCACCCAGGGCGGCGCTTTAGCTCCTACGAGCAGTACTTC
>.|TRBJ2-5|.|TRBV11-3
CASSWSIGEETQYF
TGTGCCAGCAGCTGGAGTATAGGGGAAGAGACCCAGTACTTC
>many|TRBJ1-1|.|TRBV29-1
CSVKGLSGGEAFF
TGCAGCGTTAAGGGACTATCGGGGGGTGAAGCTTTCTTT
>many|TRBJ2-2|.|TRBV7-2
CASSLDVGELFF
TGTGCCAGCAGCTTAGACGTCGGGGAGCTGTTTTTT
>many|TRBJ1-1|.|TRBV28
CASSFGRGYLGRTEAFF
TGTGCCAGCAGTTTCGGCAGGGGTTATTTGGGTAGAACTGAAGCTTTCTTT
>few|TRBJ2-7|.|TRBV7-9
CASRHGPLPYEQYF
TGTGCCAGCAGACATGGACCGCTTCCCTACGAGCAGTACTTC
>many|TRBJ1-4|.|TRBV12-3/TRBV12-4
CASSLGGLNEKLFF
TGTGCCAGCAGTTTAGGTGGGCTCAATGAAAAACTGTTTTTT
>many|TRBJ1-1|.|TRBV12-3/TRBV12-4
CASSSGGGLNTEAFF
TGTGCCAGCAGTTCGGGTGGGGGCTTGAACACTGAAGCTTTCTTT
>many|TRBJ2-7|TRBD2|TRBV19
CASRGSGALEQYF
TGTGCCAGTAGGGGGAGCGGGGCGCTCGAGCAGTACTTC
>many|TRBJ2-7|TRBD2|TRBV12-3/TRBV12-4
CASSLAQGASGRSYEQYF
TGTGCCAGCAGTTTAGCTCAAGGGGCTAGCGGGAGGTCCTACGAGCAGTACTTC
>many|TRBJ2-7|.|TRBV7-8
CASSLIAADSYEQYF
TGTGCCAGCAGCTTAATCGCAGCGGACTCCTACGAGCAGTACTTC
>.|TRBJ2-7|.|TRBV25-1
CASSPRGAASYEQYF
TGTGCCAGCAGCCCCCGGGGTGCGGCCTCCTACGAGCAGTACTTC
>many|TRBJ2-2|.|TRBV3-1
CASSQGGITGELFF
TGTGCCAGCAGCCAAGGCGGAATCACCGGGGAGCTGTTTTTT
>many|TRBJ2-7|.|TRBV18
CASSPPGPVSYEQYF
TGTGCCAGCTCACCACCCGGGCCGGTCTCCTACGAGCAGTACTTC
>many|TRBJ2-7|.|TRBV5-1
CASSVYSSYEQYF
TGCGCCAGCAGCGTCTATAGTTCCTACGAGCAGTACTTC
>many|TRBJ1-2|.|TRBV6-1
CASSGARTAEGYTF
TGTGCCAGCAGTGGGGCGAGGACAGCCGAGGGCTACACCTTC
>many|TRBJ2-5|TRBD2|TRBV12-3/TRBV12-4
CASSGLAGGGETQYF
TGTGCCAGCAGCGGACTAGCGGGAGGGGGGGAGACCCAGTACTTC
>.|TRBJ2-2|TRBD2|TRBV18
CASSPSGLASPGELFF
TGTGCCAGCTCACCATCAGGACTAGCGAGCCCCGGGGAGCTGTTTTTT
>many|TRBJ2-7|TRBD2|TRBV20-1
CSASHGLAGPPHSYEQYF
TGCAGTGCTAGCCATGGACTAGCGGGGCCTCCCCATTCCTACGAGCAGTACTTC
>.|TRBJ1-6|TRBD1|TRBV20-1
CSARSRVQGENSPLHF
TGCAGTGCTAGATCCCGGGTGCAGGGGGAGAATTCACCCCTCCACTTT
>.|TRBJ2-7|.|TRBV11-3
CASSSHGDPPYEQYF
TGTGCCAGCAGCTCTCACGGGGACCCTCCCTACGAGCAGTACTTC
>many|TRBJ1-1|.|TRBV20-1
CSARGQGPEAFF
TGCAGTGCTAGGGGGCAGGGCCCTGAAGCTTTCTTT
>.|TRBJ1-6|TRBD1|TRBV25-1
CASSEGTAYNSPLHF
TGTGCCAGCAGTGAAGGGACAGCTTATAATTCACCCCTCCACTTT
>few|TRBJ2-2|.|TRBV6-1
CASRRTAGAFTGELFF
TGTGCCAGCAGACGAACCGCCGGGGCCTTTACCGGGGAGCTGTTTTTT
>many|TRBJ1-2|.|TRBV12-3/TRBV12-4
CASRLSDDYTF
TGTGCCAGCAGGCTCAGTGACGACTACACCTTC
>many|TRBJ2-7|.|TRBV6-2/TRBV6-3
CASSYWRFGDPSYEQYF
TGTGCCAGCAGTTACTGGAGATTTGGAGACCCCTCCTACGAGCAGTACTTC
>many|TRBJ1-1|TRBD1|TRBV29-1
CSAAGTGNTEAFF
TGCAGCGCCGCCGGGACAGGGAACACTGAAGCTTTCTTT
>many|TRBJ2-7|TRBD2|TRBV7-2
CASSTGTRAFYEQYF
TGTGCCAGCAGTACCGGGACTAGAGCATTCTACGAGCAGTACTTC
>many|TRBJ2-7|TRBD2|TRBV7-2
CASSSSRTSVPYEQYF
TGTGCCAGCAGCTCCTCCCGGACTAGCGTCCCCTACGAGCAGTACTTC
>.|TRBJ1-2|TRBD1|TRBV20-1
CSASLPRTGDYGYTF
TGCAGTGCTAGTCTTCCTAGGACAGGAGACTATGGCTACACCTTC
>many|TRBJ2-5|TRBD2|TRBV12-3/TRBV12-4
CASSLGAGGSETQYF
TGTGCCAGCAGTTTAGGAGCGGGAGGATCAGAGACCCAGTACTTC
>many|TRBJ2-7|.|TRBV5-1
CASSSSGASTYEQYF
TGCGCCAGCAGCTCATCGGGAGCTTCCACCTACGAGCAGTACTTC
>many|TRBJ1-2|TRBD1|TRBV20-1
CSARDPEQGWGYTF
TGCAGTGCTAGAGATCCGGAACAGGGGTGGGGCTACACCTTC
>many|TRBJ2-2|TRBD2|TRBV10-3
CAISKGRTPGTSGGSTGELFF
TGTGCCATCAGTAAGGGACGGACTCCCGGGACTAGCGGAGGGAGCACCGGGGAGCTGTTTTTT
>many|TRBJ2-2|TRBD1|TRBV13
CASSSYRDRVTGELFF
TGTGCCAGCAGCTCGTACCGGGACAGGGTCACCGGGGAGCTGTTTTTT
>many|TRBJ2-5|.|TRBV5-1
CASSSQGSYRETQYF
TGCGCCAGCAGCTCTCAGGGTTCTTACCGGGAGACCCAGTACTTC
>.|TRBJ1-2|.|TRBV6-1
CASRDGPQNYGYTF
TGTGCCAGCAGGGACGGCCCGCAGAACTATGGCTACACCTTC
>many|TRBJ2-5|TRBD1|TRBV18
CASSPEYRGRRTPETQYF
TGTGCCAGCTCACCGGAATACAGGGGGAGACGAACCCCAGAGACCCAGTACTTC
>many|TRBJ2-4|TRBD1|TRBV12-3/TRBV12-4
CASSEGTGRNIQYF
TGTGCCAGCAGTGAAGGGACAGGGAGAAACATTCAGTACTTC
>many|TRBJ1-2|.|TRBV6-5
CASSYSFRVGVYGYTF
TGTGCCAGCAGTTACTCGTTCAGGGTAGGGGTTTATGGCTACACCTTC
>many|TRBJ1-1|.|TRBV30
CAWSNSRNTEAFF
TGTGCCTGGAGTAACTCTAGGAACACTGAAGCTTTCTTT
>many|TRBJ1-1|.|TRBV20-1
CSALGQQNTEAFF
TGCAGCGCCCTGGGGCAGCAGAACACTGAAGCTTTCTTT
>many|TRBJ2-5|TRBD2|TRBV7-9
CASSPLAGVQETQYF
TGTGCCAGCAGCCCACTAGCGGGAGTCCAAGAGACCCAGTACTTC
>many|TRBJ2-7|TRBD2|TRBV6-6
CASSYSTSGYEQYF
TGTGCCAGCAGTTACTCGACTAGCGGGTACGAGCAGTACTTC
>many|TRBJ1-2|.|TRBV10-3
CAISESFEGRSYGYTF
TGTGCCATCAGTGAGTCGTTTGAGGGTCGTTCCTATGGCTACACCTTC
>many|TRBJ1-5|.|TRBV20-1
CSASGGPNQPQHF
TGCAGTGCTAGCGGGGGTCCCAATCAGCCCCAGCATTTT
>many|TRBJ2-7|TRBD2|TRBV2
CASSFAGGGSYEQYF
TGTGCCAGCAGTTTCGCGGGAGGTGGGTCCTACGAGCAGTACTTC
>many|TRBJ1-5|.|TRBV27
CASKLTQGSNQPQHF
TGTGCCAGCAAGCTTACCCAGGGGAGCAATCAGCCCCAGCATTTT
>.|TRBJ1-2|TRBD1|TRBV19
CASGAGGDYGYTF
TGTGCCAGTGGGGCAGGGGGGGACTATGGCTACACCTTC
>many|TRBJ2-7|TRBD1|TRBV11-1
CASSPGQGPSYEQYF
TGTGCCAGCAGCCCAGGACAGGGGCCTTCCTACGAGCAGTACTTC
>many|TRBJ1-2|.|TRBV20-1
CSANESGDGYTF
TGCAGTGCTAACGAATCAGGGGATGGCTACACCTTC
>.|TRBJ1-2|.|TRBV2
CASHFGRTSSNYGYTF
TGTGCCAGCCATTTCGGACGGACATCATCTAACTATGGCTACACCTTC
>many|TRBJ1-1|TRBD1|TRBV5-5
CASSWTGDMNTEAFF
TGTGCCAGCAGCTGGACAGGTGACATGAACACTGAAGCTTTCTTT
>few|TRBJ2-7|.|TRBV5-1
CVSSLDSLYEQYF
TGCGTCAGCAGCTTGGACAGTCTCTACGAGCAGTACTTC
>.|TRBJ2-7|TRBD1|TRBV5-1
CASSSKTGTSSYEQYF
TGCGCCAGCAGCTCCAAGACAGGGACGAGCTCCTACGAGCAGTACTTC